A single sample gave rise to the 27 T cell receptor beta chains below, sequenced in a study of T cells in Graves' hyperthyroidism and ophthalmopathy. Using RNA transcripts as the source, TCR beta CDR3 regions were amplified. Using the HTBI primer set, a first-round RT-PCR was run on the TCR CDR3. TCRdb recomputed calls from the multiplex PCR reads with MiXCR, one row per CDR3 protein. The sample has over 250,000 distinct CDR3 sequences, less than 30% seen once. The sequencing sample was made of blood. These receptors came from a man between 35 and 55 years old with Graves' hyperthyroidism that later progressed to Graves' ophthalmopathy.

This clonotype showed up many times. The gene calls are TRBV5-1 and TRBJ2-7; D not resolved. There are 14 residues in the CDR3. Germline V CDR1 and CDR2: SGHRS, YFSETQ. Trimming shortened V by 2 bases and J by 0 bases, and 9 bases separated the two germline ends. CDR3 nucleotides: TGCGCCAGCAGCTTAACCGGAAACTCCTACGAGCAGTACTTC. Residues: CASSLTGNSYEQYF.

This clonotype appeared many times. The chain joins TRBV2 to TRBJ2-1; possible D gene TRBD2, 5 bases. The CDR3 loop spans 13 amino acids. V was clipped by 4 bases and J by 5 bases, with 9 bases between them. CDR1 SNHLY and CDR2 FYNNEI come from the germline V gene. The CDR3 loop reads CASSGSGDNEQFF. The CDR3 bases are TGTGCCAGCAGTGGGTCCGGGGACAATGAGCAGTTCTTC.

The chain has TRBV6-1 and TRBJ1-1, with D uncertain. Trimming removed 5 bases at V and 2 bases at J, with 15 bases between. This CDR3 region has 15 residues. CDR1 MNHNS and CDR2 SASEGT come from the germline V gene. CDR3 amino acids: CASSPTVDGNTEAFF. In nucleotides, the CDR3 is TGTGCCAGCAGTCCTACCGTGGACGGAAACACTGAAGCTTTCTTT.

In this sample, this clonotype turned up a few times. V is TRBV14 and J is TRBJ1-2; D uncertain. Per the germline V gene, CDR1 is SGHDN and CDR2 is FVKESK. V was cut by 1 base and J by 4 bases, with 10 bases left in between. The CDR3 consists of 14 residues. The CDR3 sequence is CASSQVGFSYGYTF. The CDR3 DNA reads as TGTGCCAGCAGCCAAGTTGGGTTCAGCTATGGCTACACCTTC.

The V gene is TRBV12-3 or TRBV12-4, the J gene TRBJ2-2; D is uncertain. The CDR3 runs 13 residues. Trimming took 7 bases from V and 6 from J, leaving 12 bases between them. Written as DNA, the CDR3 is TGTGCCAGCAACTTACTACTGGCCGGGGAGCTGTTTTTT. Amino acids: CASNLLLAGELFF.

The rearrangement joins TRBV6-2 or TRBV6-3 to TRBJ2-2, with 7 bases identical to TRBD1. V trimming: 0 bases; J trimming: 0 bases; junction bases outside the gene matches: 7. The length of the CDR3 is 18 residues. From germline, CDR1 is MNHEY and CDR2 SVGEGT. CDR3 bases: TGTGCCAGCAGTTACTCATTTCCGGGACAGACGAACACCGGGGAGCTGTTTTTT. It encodes CASSYSFPGQTNTGELFF.

This chain uses TRBV7-2 with TRBJ2-5; D remains unclear. Germline lookup yields CDR1 SGHTA and CDR2 FQGNSA. CDR3 length: 13 amino acids. V shed 5 bases and J shed 5 bases, with 12 bases lying between them. The CDR3 DNA reads TGTGCCAGCAGCGCAAATCGATGGGAGACCCAGTACTTC. It is translated as CASSANRWETQYF.

The V and J genes are TRBV11-2 and TRBJ2-2, with D unclear. V dropped 5 bases and J dropped 7 bases, with 8 bases sitting between them. Germline CDR1 and CDR2: SGHAT and FQNNGV. This CDR3 comprises 12 residues. CDR3 DNA sequence: TGTGCCAGCAGCGAAGGGCTCGGGGAGCTGTTTTTT. Translated, it gives CASSEGLGELFF. Looking up the rest from reference TRBV11-2 and TRBJ2-2 gives the full variable domain: EAGVAQSPRYKIIEKRQSVAFWCNPISGHATLYWYQQILGQGPKLLIQFQNNGVVDDSQLPKDRFSAERLKGVDSTLKIQPAKLEDSAVYLCASSEGLGELFFGEGSRLTVL.

This clonotype was recorded at least ten times. A much larger clone sits a single nucleotide away, making a read error possible. V usage is TRBV6-5 and J usage is TRBJ2-5; TRBD2 might be the D (6 bases). V lost 0 bases and J 5 bases, leaving 16 bases between the germline ends. CDR1 and CDR2 (germline): MNHEY, SVGAGI. The CDR3 spans 16 residues. The CDR3 nucleotides are TGTGCCAGCAGTTACTCAATATACCGGGACTTCGAGACCCAGTACTTC. It specifies CASSYSIYRDFETQYF.

This clonotype has ten or more counts. The chain carries TRBV9 and TRBJ2-3; 10 bases line up with TRBD2. This CDR3 comprises 15 residues. Germline-derived CDR1 and CDR2 are SGDLS and YYNGEE. V was clipped by 4 bases and J by 1 base; unmatched bases: 3. The CDR3 loop is CASSPGTSGTDTQYF. The CDR3 DNA sequence: TGTGCCAGCAGCCCGGGGACTAGCGGCACAGATACGCAGTATTTT.

The genes are TRBV28 and TRBJ1-1, with D perhaps TRBD1 (6 bases). With 5 bases removed from V and 3 bases from J, the gap between germline ends came to 16 bases. CDR3 size: 15 residues. The germline V gene encodes CDR1 MDHEN and CDR2 SYDVKM. The CDR3 sequence is CASSRGGARDTEAFF. In nucleotides, the CDR3 is TGTGCCAGCAGTCGAGGGGGGGCTCGGGACACTGAAGCTTTCTTT.

This clonotype was seen ten or more times. Germline and junction disagree at one end, which may indicate a read error. The gene calls are TRBV11-2 and TRBJ2-5, with a possible D match to TRBD1 (7 bases). The CDR3 runs 14 residues. Germline CDR1 is SGHAT and CDR2 is FQNNGV. The CDR3 spells CASSLGQGGETQYF. The CDR3 bases are TGCGCCAGCAGCTTGGGTCAGGGGGGAGAGACCCAGTACTTC.

V is TRBV6-1 and J is TRBJ1-5; D unresolved. Germline V gene data show CDR1 as MNHNS and CDR2 as SASEGT. There are 12 residues in the CDR3. CDR3 DNA: TGTGTCAGTAAAGATAGCAATCAGCCCCAGCATTTT. This encodes CVSKDSNQPQHF.

There are many counts of this clonotype. The CDR3 DNA sequence: TGTGCCACCAGAGGACAAGGTGACACTGAAGCTTTCTTT. It codes for CATRGQGDTEAFF. The chain employs TRBV24-1 and TRBJ1-1, with D possibly matching TRBD1 (5 bases). This CDR3 is built from 13 residues. V was shortened by 7 bases and J by 3 bases, with 11 bases between the two germline ends. Germline lookup yields CDR1 KGHDR and CDR2 SFDVKD.

This clonotype has ten or more counts. The CDR3 DNA follows: TGTGCCAGCAGCCTGACTAGCGGACCAACCACCGGGGAGCTGTTTTTT. Translating it yields CASSLTSGPTTGELFF. The chain couples TRBV7-3 to TRBJ2-2, with 9 positions matching TRBD2. Germline-derived CDR1 and CDR2 are SGHTA and FQGTGA. Trimming at V came to 5 bases and at J to 4 bases, leaving 8 bases not matched to a gene. The CDR3 loop spans 16 amino acids.

This clonotype was seen more than once but under ten times. The chain links TRBV6-1 to TRBJ1-2; perhaps TRBD1 as D (5 bases). V lost 9 bases and J lost 7, with 24 bases in between. Germline values: CDR1 MNHNS, CDR2 SASEGT. The CDR3 extends over 15 amino acids. This CDR3 reads CASRTIGTASSGYTF. The CDR3 coding sequence is TGTGCCAGTCGCACGATCGGGACGGCTTCAAGTGGCTACACCTTC.

At least ten counts were recorded for this clonotype. The chain couples TRBV29-1 to TRBJ1-2, with D hard to call. Germline CDR1 is SQVTM and CDR2 is ANQGSEA. Deletions cut 4 bases from V and 0 bases from J, with 3 bases between. This CDR3 contains 11 residues. The CDR3 loop is CSVASNYGYTF. The CDR3 region has the DNA TGCAGCGTTGCCTCTAACTATGGCTACACCTTC.

This clonotype was counted at least ten times. CDR3 loop: CASSRQSQENQPQHF. In DNA form, the CDR3 reads TGCGCCAGCAGCCGACAATCTCAGGAGAATCAGCCCCAGCATTTT. V is TRBV5-1 and J is TRBJ1-5; no reliable D call. Germline-derived CDR1 and CDR2 are SGHRS and YFSETQ. Trimming cost V 4 bases and J 4 bases, with 15 bases left between them. The CDR3 is 15 residues long.

Here the CDR3 reads CASSRWGVEYF. In DNA, the CDR3 is TGTGCCAGCAGTAGGTGGGGTGTCGAGTACTTC. The chain carries TRBV28 and TRBJ2-7; no firm D call. The length of the CDR3 is 11 residues. Trimming left V 5 bases short and J 11 bases short, with 13 bases between. Per germline, CDR1 MDHEN and CDR2 SYDVKM.

This clonotype showed up many times. This rearrangement joins TRBV6-2 or TRBV6-3 to TRBJ2-3; D is undetermined. The CDR3 loop spans 19 amino acids. Per germline, CDR1 MNHEY and CDR2 SVGEGT. The V end lost 7 bases, the J end lost 5 bases, and 31 bases lay between the germline ends. DNA for the CDR3: TGTGCCAGCAAAAATGGGCGGCAGGCGGTATTACGACACAAAGATACGCAGTATTTT. The encoded protein is CASKNGRQAVLRHKDTQYF.

This clonotype occurred many times. This sequence joins TRBV7-9 and TRBJ2-7, with TRBD2 matching 7 bases. Trimming took 5 bases from V and 3 from J; bases not matched to a gene: 10. Germline loops: CDR1 SEHNR, CDR2 FQNEAQ (reference sequence). CDR3 length: 15 residues. The CDR3 loop reads CASSPSIGTNYEQYF. CDR3 bases: TGTGCCAGCAGCCCCTCCATCGGGACTAACTACGAGCAGTACTTC.

This clonotype came up a few times. This sequence joins TRBV6-1 and TRBJ2-7, with 7 positions matching TRBD1. V lost 7 bases to trimming and J lost 1 base; unmatched junction nucleotides: 10. The CDR3 spans 15 residues. Germline-derived CDR1 and CDR2 are MNHNS and SASEGT. This CDR3 is CASTTTPGQSYEQYF. The DNA for the CDR3 is TGTGCCAGCACCACCACGCCGGGACAGTCCTACGAGCAGTACTTC.

The genes are TRBV2 and TRBJ1-1; unclear D gene. CDR1 and CDR2 (germline): SNHLY, FYNNEI. Trimming left V 5 bases short and J 8 bases short, with 12 bases between. The CDR3 is 12 amino acids. The CDR3 nucleotides are TGTGCCAGCAGTCCGGCGTCCGGGGAAGCTTTCTTT. Residues: CASSPASGEAFF. The full variable domain, its missing parts supplied by reference TRBV2 and TRBJ1-1, is EPEVTQTPSHQVTQMGQEVILRCVPISNHLYFYWYRQILGQKVEFLVSFYNNEISEKSEIFDDQFSVERPDGSNFTLKIRSTKLEDSAMYFCASSPASGEAFFGQGTRLTVV.

The chain uses TRBV6-5 and TRBJ1-2; no definite D call. Germline V gene sequence: CDR1 MNHEY, CDR2 SVGAGI. V dropped 3 bases and J dropped 4 bases, with 15 bases sitting between them. The CDR3 is 15 amino acids. The CDR3 loop reads CASSYTLSGSYGYTF. CDR3 in DNA: TGTGCCAGCAGTTATACTCTCAGTGGGAGCTATGGCTACACCTTC.

This clonotype was counted ten times or more. CDR3 sequence reads: CASTNPGGASYEQYF. The DNA of the CDR3 is TGTGCCAGCACGAACCCCGGCGGAGCCTCCTACGAGCAGTACTTC. This chain links TRBV6-1 with TRBJ2-7; D unclear. The germline gives CDR1 MNHNS, CDR2 SASEGT. The CDR3 runs to 15 residues. Trimming took off 7 bases at V and 0 bases at J, with 16 bases between the two ends.

This clonotype was detected many times. The chain uses TRBV27 and TRBJ2-7, with 7 bases that match TRBD2. The germline V gene encodes CDR1 MNHEY and CDR2 SMNVEV (reference sequence). The CDR3 runs to 14 residues. V lost 8 bases to trimming and J lost 4 bases; unmatched junction nucleotides: 11. CDR3 amino acids: CASATVGGPYEQYF. For the CDR3, the DNA is TGTGCCAGCGCAACGGTGGGAGGGCCATACGAGCAGTACTTC.

This clonotype appeared a single time. Germline is not matched at one junction end, which may reflect a read error. This chain links TRBV4-2 with TRBJ2-3; TRBD2 agrees at 9 bases. This CDR3 contains 19 residues. The germline gives CDR1 LGHNA, CDR2 YNFKEQ. The CDR3 protein is CASSLRGVAAGGFTDTQYF. The CDR3 DNA reads as TGTGCCAGTAGCCTCCGGGGAGTGGCAGCGGGAGGATTCACAGATACGCAGTATTTT.